This T cell receptor (beta chain) was captured in a study of blood T cell repertoires in COVID-19. Study details: COVID-19 samples from acute and convalescent phases originated in the United States, Italy and Spain. T cells, B-cell-depleted T cells, or PBMCs provided the cDNA or gDNA that served as material.

This clone came up once. In the original workflow: Cell counts per sample came from amplifying reference gene primers. Data came from immunoSEQ multiplex PCR; TCRdb stores just in-frame clones and leaves some out. V, J and clone size were drawn from that table, and D and trimming were deduced from the DNA. The sample has 95,000 or so clones, around 87% seen once. Sequencing input: peripheral blood. This TCR derives from a human donor in a cohort sampled during active COVID-19.

The CDR3 bases are TGCAGCGTTGCTGGGGCTACAGCTAACTATGGCTACACCTTC. Translating gives CSVAGATANYGYTF. V and J are TRBV29-1 and TRBJ1-2, with D maybe TRBD1 (5 bases). V lost 4 bases and J 0 bases, leaving 12 bases between the germline ends. The CDR3 covers 14 residues. Germline CDR1 SQVTM, CDR2 ANQGSEA. The variable domain in full, with the rest retrieved from reference TRBV29-1 and TRBJ1-2, is SAVISQKPSRDICQRGTSLTIQCQVDSQVTMMFWYRQQPGQSLTLIATANQGSEATYESGFVIDKFPISRPNLTFSTLTVSNMSPEDSSIYLCSVAGATANYGYTFGSGTRLTVV.